This T cell receptor beta chain was documented in a study of cytomegalovirus exposure and HLA in healthy donors. PCR used 60 Vbeta primers and 13 Jbeta primers. This table comes from immunoSEQ multiplex PCR, and its TCRdb copy is limited to in-frame clones, with some not included. The sample comprises 110,000 to 150,000 clones, roughly 78% of which are singletons, and around 3.2% rests with the top ten. The CDR3 covers 13 residues. V lost 6 bases to trimming and J lost 2 bases, with 10 bases between them. Per the germline V gene, CDR1 is SGHVS and CDR2 is FQNEAQ. The V call is TRBV7-8, the J call TRBJ2-5, with TRBD1 as a possible D gene (6 bases). The clonotype originates from a female donor in good health and CMV-seronegative. Sample: PBMCs. As DNA, the CDR3 is TGTGCCAGCAGTACAGGGTATCAAGAGACCCAGTACTTC. Translating it yields CASSTGYQETQYF.